Listed here are 31 T cell receptor beta chains from one sample, sequenced in a study of blood T cell repertoires in COVID-19. Sequencing used immunoSEQ multiplex PCR; TCRdb keeps in-frame clones, though not all of them. Of fewer than 350,000 clones detected, around 89% appear once; the ten largest clones hold approximately 4.3%. Sequencing used peripheral blood. These receptors all stem from a man aged 35 to 55 with acute or convalescent COVID-19.

This rearrangement joins TRBV18 to TRBJ2-1; D may be TRBD2 (7 bases). CDR1 and CDR2 (germline): KGHSH, LQKENI. The V and J ends lost 6 bases and 6 bases respectively, with 21 bases between them. This CDR3 comprises 16 residues. The CDR3 loop is CASSVLGQPGGNEQFF. The DNA for the CDR3 is TGTGCCAGCTCCGTACTTGGACAGCCGGGGGGCAATGAGCAGTTCTTC.

The chain is built from TRBV5-1 and TRBJ2-3; 10 nucleotides align to TRBD1. This CDR3 comprises 15 residues. V was pared by 7 bases and J by 0 bases, with 5 bases of the junction left unmatched. Germline CDR1 reads SGHRS; CDR2 reads YFSETQ. The CDR3 coding sequence is TGCGCCAGCCAGGGACAGGGGATTAGCACAGATACGCAGTATTTT. Protein sequence: CASQGQGISTDTQYF.

V is TRBV7-2 and J is TRBJ1-3; 9 bases line up with TRBD1. CDR3 length: 17 residues. Germline V gives CDR1 SGHTA, CDR2 FQGNSA. Trimming cost V 5 bases and J 5 bases; bases outside gene matches: 13. In nucleotides, the CDR3 is TGTGCCAGCAGCACGAGAAACAGGGGGCAATTTAGAAACACCATATATTTT. Its protein product is CASSTRNRGQFRNTIYF. The full variable domain, with the rest looked up from reference TRBV7-2 and TRBJ1-3, is GAGVSQSPSNKVTEKGKDVELRCDPISGHTALYWYRQSLGQGLEFLIYFQGNSAPDKSGLPSDRFSAERTGGSVSTLTIQRTQQEDSAVYLCASSTRNRGQFRNTIYFGEGSWLTVV.

This clone appeared once. This sequence joins TRBV7-8 and TRBJ1-1, with 8 bases fitting TRBD1. CDR3 length equals 13 residues. The ends lost 5 bases at V and 11 bases at J; junction bases unmatched: 10. The germline V gene encodes CDR1 SGHVS and CDR2 FQNEAQ. In DNA, the CDR3 is TGTGCCAGCAGCGATGACAGGGGAGGAAAGGCTTTCTTT. Translating gives CASSDDRGGKAFF.

CDR3 in amino acids: CASRGGFSNSPLHF. As DNA, the CDR3 is TGTGCCTCCCGGGGGGGCTTTTCAAATTCACCCCTCCACTTT. The V and J genes are TRBV6-5 and TRBJ1-6, with a weak D call TRBD1 (6 bases). The CDR3 length is 14 residues. Trimming cost V 11 bases and J 7 bases, with 18 bases left between them. Looked up from germline, CDR1 is MNHEY and CDR2 is SVGAGI.

This chain connects TRBV5-8 to TRBJ1-2, with D tentatively TRBD1 (5 bases). Per germline, CDR1 SGHTS and CDR2 YDEGEE. Between the trimmed V and J ends, which lost 5 bases and 3 bases, there was a span of 11 bases. The CDR3 is 13 amino acids. The CDR3 DNA reads TGTGCCAGCAGTCGTGCAGGGCACTATGGCTACACCTTC. This sequence encodes CASSRAGHYGYTF.

This clone was recorded a few times. This chain joins TRBV5-6 and TRBJ1-6, with a possible D match to TRBD1 (6 bases). V lost 4 bases and J 5 bases, leaving 10 bases between the germline ends. The CDR3 sequence is 14 residues long. Germline CDR1 is SGHDT and CDR2 is YYEEEE. The chain's CDR3 is CASSQRQDNSPLHF. The CDR3 DNA is TGTGCCAGCAGCCAGAGACAGGATAATTCACCCCTCCACTTT.

The chain recombines TRBV24-1 with TRBJ1-2; possible D gene TRBD1, 5 bases. This CDR3 contains 12 residues. Germline loops: CDR1 KGHDR, CDR2 SFDVKD. With 3 bases removed from V and 8 bases from J, the gap between germline ends came to 9 bases. The CDR3 DNA sequence: TGTGCCACCAGTGATGGGGCTCGAGGCTACACCTTC. Its protein product is CATSDGARGYTF.

V gene TRBV5-1 combines with J gene TRBJ1-6; possibly TRBD1 for D (5 bases). There are 16 residues in the CDR3. Between the trimmed V and J ends, which lost 2 bases and 7 bases, there was a span of 16 bases. Germline V CDR1 and CDR2: SGHRS, YFSETQ. The CDR3 nucleotides read TGCGCCAGCAGCTTATCAGGGATCCAGGAGAATTCACCCCTCCACTTT. This translates into CASSLSGIQENSPLHF.

The CDR3 spells CASSPPGQDPEAFF. The CDR3 nucleotides read TGTGCCAGCAGCCCACCCGGACAGGATCCTGAAGCTTTCTTT. This chain connects TRBV7-8 to TRBJ1-1; 7 positions match TRBD1. The CDR3 length is 14 residues. V trimming: 5 bases; J trimming: 6 bases; junction bases outside the gene matches: 9. Germline lookup yields CDR1 SGHVS and CDR2 FQNEAQ.

The gene calls are TRBV10-3 and TRBJ1-1, with D possibly matching TRBD1 (5 bases). This CDR3 spans 17 amino acids. Germline-derived CDR1 and CDR2 are ENHRY and SYGVKD. Trimming cost V 2 bases and J 6 bases, with 22 bases left between them. CDR3 region: CAISEGEEITGNAEAFF. The CDR3 nucleotides read TGTGCCATCAGTGAGGGGGAGGAGATTACAGGAAACGCTGAAGCTTTCTTT.

The chain recombines TRBV7-2 with TRBJ1-1; maybe TRBD1 (5 bases). In germline, CDR1 is SGHTA, CDR2 FQGNSA. V was trimmed by 5 bases and J by 10 bases, leaving 14 bases between them. The CDR3 totals 12 residues. The CDR3, as DNA: TGTGCCAGCAGCACCCAGGGATATGGAGCTTTCTTT. Translation: CASSTQGYGAFF.

V is TRBV5-1 and J is TRBJ2-3; weak D call: TRBD1 (5 bases). V was pared by 2 bases and J by 10 bases, with 14 bases between. CDR3 size: 13 residues. Germline loops: CDR1 SGHRS, CDR2 YFSETQ. This CDR3 is CASSLRGMEAQYF. Here the CDR3 DNA reads TGCGCCAGCAGCTTAAGGGGAATGGAAGCGCAGTATTTT.

The chain is built from TRBV5-4 and TRBJ1-6; D is perhaps TRBD1 (5 bases). Germline CDR1 reads SGHNT; CDR2 reads YYREEE (reference sequence). Trimming stripped 7 bases from V and 2 bases from J, with 13 bases between. The CDR3 runs 15 residues. The CDR3 protein is CASATGVTYNSPLHF. Written as DNA, the CDR3 is TGTGCCAGCGCCACGGGGGTAACCTATAATTCACCCCTCCACTTT.

This sequence joins TRBV5-4 and TRBJ2-7; D is possibly TRBD1 (5 bases). The CDR3 totals 15 residues. Trimming shortened V by 4 bases and J by 5 bases, and 19 bases separated the two germline ends. Looked up from germline, CDR1 is SGHNT and CDR2 is YYREEE (reference sequence). The CDR3 coding sequence is TGTGCCAGCAGCCCACGACAGCCCGATGTCGACGAGCAGTACTTC. It specifies CASSPRQPDVDEQYF. Variable domain in full (rest from reference TRBV5-4 and TRBJ2-7): ETGVTQSPTHLIKTRGQQVTLRCSSQSGHNTVSWYQQALGQGPQFIFQYYREEENGRGNFPPRFSGLQFPNYSSELNVNALELDDSALYLCASSPRQPDVDEQYFGPGTRLTVT.

The J gene is TRBJ1-1, the V gene TRBV2; 8 bases align to TRBD1. The CDR3 covers 13 residues. V lost 4 bases and J lost 6; bases outside the gene matches: 4. Germline loops: CDR1 SNHLY, CDR2 FYNNEI. DNA for the CDR3: TGTGCCAGCAGTGTCAGACAGGGGTCTGAAGCTTTCTTT. Translated: CASSVRQGSEAFF.

The V gene is TRBV5-1, the J gene TRBJ2-3; 14 positions agree with TRBD2. Trimming took 5 bases from V and 4 from J; bases not matched to a gene: 3. The CDR3 runs to 15 residues. CDR1 SGHRS and CDR2 YFSETQ come from the germline V gene. This CDR3 is CASRRGLAGADTQYF. CDR3 nucleotide sequence: TGCGCCAGCAGACGGGGACTAGCGGGGGCAGATACGCAGTATTTT.

The J gene is TRBJ1-1, the V gene TRBV13; a possible D gene is TRBD1 (6 bases). V lost 4 bases, J lost 4 bases, and 16 bases lay in between. The CDR3 runs to 15 residues. The germline gives CDR1 PRHDT, CDR2 FYEKMQ (reference sequence). CDR3 region: CASSSRDTSRTEAFF. Here the CDR3 DNA reads TGTGCCAGCAGCTCTAGGGACACTTCACGCACTGAAGCTTTCTTT.

This clone came up once. In DNA form, the CDR3 reads TGTGCCAGCAGCTTGAGTCAAGCCGCAGATACGCAGTATTTT. This gives the protein CASSLSQAADTQYF. V gene TRBV5-4 combines with J gene TRBJ2-3; no clear D gene. In germline, CDR1 is SGHNT, CDR2 YYREEE (reference sequence). With 1 base removed from V and 4 bases from J, the gap between germline ends came to 10 bases. CDR3 length: 14 residues.

This sequence joins TRBV20-1 and TRBJ1-1, with 7 bases aligning to TRBD1. Germline V gene lookup returns CDR1 DFQATT and CDR2 SNEGSKA (reference sequence). With V trimmed by 5 bases and J by 10 bases, 7 bases remained unmatched. The CDR3 length is 11 residues. In nucleotides, the CDR3 is TGCAGTGCTCGTGACAGGGCCACAGCTTTCTTT. It encodes CSARDRATAFF.

The chain couples TRBV21-1 to TRBJ2-1; the table's D gene call, TRBD2, was not cross checked with the DNA. TRBV21-1 is a known pseudogene. This CDR3 region has 14 residues. Here the CDR3 DNA reads TGTGCCATCGGGTCGGGGGGCCCCTACAATGAGCAGTTCTTC. Protein: CAIGSGGPYNEQFF.

The chain carries TRBV5-1 and TRBJ2-1, with 10 bases aligning to TRBD1. Germline V gene lookup returns CDR1 SGHRS and CDR2 YFSETQ. The CDR3 loop spans 15 amino acids. V trimming: 4 bases; J trimming: 4 bases; junction bases outside the gene matches: 5. Written as DNA, the CDR3 is TGCGCCAGCAGCCTCGGACAGGGGGAATACAATGAGCAGTTCTTC. This sequence encodes CASSLGQGEYNEQFF.

The chain uses TRBV6-2 or TRBV6-3 and TRBJ1-1, with a weak D call TRBD1 (6 bases). The germline gives CDR1 MNHEY, CDR2 SVGEGT. Deletions cut 6 bases from V and 3 bases from J, with 14 bases between. This CDR3 comprises 14 residues. The CDR3 DNA reads as TGTGCCAGCAGCGGGGGCAGGGTGGACACTGAAGCTTTCTTT. Its protein product is CASSGGRVDTEAFF.

The chain employs TRBV6-5 and TRBJ1-1, with 7 bases identical to TRBD1. J was trimmed by 1 base and V by 6 bases; bases with no gene match: 5. The CDR3 runs to 14 residues. CDR1 is MNHEY, CDR2 SVGAGI, per germline. CDR3 bases: TGTGCCAGCAGGGCCAGGGGGAGGAACACTGAAGCTTTCTTT. Residues: CASRARGRNTEAFF.

The V and J genes are TRBV9 and TRBJ2-2; 7 bases line up with TRBD1. CDR1 and CDR2 (germline): SGDLS, YYNGEE. J gave up 0 bases and V 0 bases, and 5 bases lay outside the gene matches. There are 17 residues in the CDR3. The CDR3 DNA reads TGTGCCAGCAGCGTAGTGGGCCAGGGGGCGAACACCGGGGAGCTGTTTTTT. Protein sequence: CASSVVGQGANTGELFF.

In its sample, this clone was seen a few times. The rearrangement uses TRBV30 and TRBJ1-6, with a possible D match to TRBD1 (6 bases). Germline V gene data show CDR1 as GTSNPN and CDR2 as SVGIG (reference sequence). The CDR3 has 16 residues. V gave up 5 bases and J gave up 8 bases, with 22 bases separating them. DNA for the CDR3: TGTGCCTGGGCCTCCGGCAGTGGGGGCATCCATTCACCCCTCCACTTT. Its protein is CAWASGSGGIHSPLHF.

This clone was detected once. The CDR3: CASSGTRWANSPLHF. The DNA of the CDR3 is TGTGCCAGCAGTGGGACTCGATGGGCAAATTCACCCCTCCACTTT. This chain joins TRBV2 and TRBJ1-6; D unclear. The CDR3 has 15 residues. Germline assignment: CDR1 SNHLY and CDR2 FYNNEI. V was cut by 4 bases and J by 7 bases, with 14 bases left in between.

The rearrangement uses TRBV7-9 and TRBJ2-7, with a possible D match to TRBD1 (7 bases). The CDR3 has 14 residues. With 5 bases removed from V and 3 bases from J, the gap between germline ends came to 14 bases. Per germline, CDR1 SEHNR and CDR2 FQNEAQ (reference sequence). DNA of the CDR3: TGTGCCAGCAGCCGACAGGGAGGAAGCTACGAGCAGTACTTC. Translation gives CASSRQGGSYEQYF.

The rearrangement links TRBV5-1 to TRBJ1-2, with 7 bases fitting TRBD1. The CDR3 spans 16 residues. The germline gives CDR1 SGHRS, CDR2 YFSETQ. V lost 4 bases to trimming and J lost 6 bases; unmatched junction nucleotides: 15. Here the CDR3 reads CASSPRPGQPIHGYTF. The DNA for the CDR3 is TGCGCCAGCAGCCCTCGACCGGGACAGCCGATCCATGGCTACACCTTC.

CDR3 residues: CAWSRTSAGELFF. For the CDR3, the DNA is TGTGCCTGGAGCCGGACTAGCGCCGGGGAGCTGTTTTTT. V and J are TRBV30 and TRBJ2-2; 9 bases line up with TRBD2. CDR1 and CDR2 (germline): GTSNPN, SVGIG (reference sequence). J lost 6 bases, V lost 3 bases, and 2 bases had no gene match. This CDR3 spans 13 amino acids.

This clone was found a few times. This chain connects TRBV10-2 to TRBJ1-2, with TRBD1 as a possible D gene (5 bases). CDR3 length: 13 amino acids. Germline V gene sequence: CDR1 WSHSY, CDR2 SAAADI. The V gene lost 8 bases and the J gene lost 3 bases, with 13 bases spanning the gap. The CDR3 here is CASDPRGYYGYTF. The CDR3 bases are TGCGCCAGCGACCCTCGGGGGTACTATGGCTACACCTTC.